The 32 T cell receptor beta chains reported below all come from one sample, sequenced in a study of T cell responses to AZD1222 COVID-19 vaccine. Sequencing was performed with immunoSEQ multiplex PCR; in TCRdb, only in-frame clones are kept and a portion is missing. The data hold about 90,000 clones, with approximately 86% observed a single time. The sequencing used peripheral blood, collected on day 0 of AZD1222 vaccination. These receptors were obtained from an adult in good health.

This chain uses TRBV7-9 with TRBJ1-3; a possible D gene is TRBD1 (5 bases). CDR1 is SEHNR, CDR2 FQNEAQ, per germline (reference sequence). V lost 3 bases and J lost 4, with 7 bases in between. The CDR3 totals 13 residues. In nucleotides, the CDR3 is TGTGCCAGCAGCTTGGGGACCGGAAACACCATATATTTT. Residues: CASSLGTGNTIYF.

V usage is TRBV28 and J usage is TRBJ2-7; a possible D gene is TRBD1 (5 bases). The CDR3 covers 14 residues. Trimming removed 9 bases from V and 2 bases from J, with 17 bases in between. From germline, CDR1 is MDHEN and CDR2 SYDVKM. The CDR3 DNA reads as TGTGCCAGTAAGACACCAGGGTCCCCCTACGAGCAGTACTTC. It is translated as CASKTPGSPYEQYF.

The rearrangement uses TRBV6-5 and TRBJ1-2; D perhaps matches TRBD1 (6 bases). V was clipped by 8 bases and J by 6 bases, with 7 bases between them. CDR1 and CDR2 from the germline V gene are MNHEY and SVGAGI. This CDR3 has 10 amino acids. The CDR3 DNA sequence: TGTGCCAGCGGGGGGCATGGCTACACCTTC. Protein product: CASGGHGYTF.

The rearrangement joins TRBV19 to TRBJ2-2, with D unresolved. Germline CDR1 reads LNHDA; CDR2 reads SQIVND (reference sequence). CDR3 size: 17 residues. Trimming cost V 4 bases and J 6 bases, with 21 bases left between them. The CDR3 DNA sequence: TGTGCCAGTAGTAACCCCCGGGTCTGGGTGGTGTCCGGGGAGCTGTTTTTT. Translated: CASSNPRVWVVSGELFF. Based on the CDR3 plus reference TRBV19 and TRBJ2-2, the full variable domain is DGGITQSPKYLFRKEGQNVTLSCEQNLNHDAMYWYRQDPGQGLRLIYYSQIVNDFQKGDIAEGYSVSREKKESFPLTVTSAQKNPTAFYLCASSNPRVWVVSGELFFGEGSRLTVL.

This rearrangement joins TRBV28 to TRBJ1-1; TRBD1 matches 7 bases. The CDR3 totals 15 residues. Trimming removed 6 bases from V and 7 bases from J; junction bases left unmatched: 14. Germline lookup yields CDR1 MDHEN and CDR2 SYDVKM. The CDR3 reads CASSPPATGMYEAFF. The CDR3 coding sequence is TGTGCCAGCAGCCCCCCCGCGACAGGGATGTATGAAGCTTTCTTT.

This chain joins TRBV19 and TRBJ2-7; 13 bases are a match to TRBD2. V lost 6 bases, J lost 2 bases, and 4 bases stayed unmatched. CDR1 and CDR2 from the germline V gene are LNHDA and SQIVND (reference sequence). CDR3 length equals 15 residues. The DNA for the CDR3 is TGTGCCAGTAGGCCGACTAGCGGGAGGCCCTACGAGCAGTACTTC. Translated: CASRPTSGRPYEQYF.

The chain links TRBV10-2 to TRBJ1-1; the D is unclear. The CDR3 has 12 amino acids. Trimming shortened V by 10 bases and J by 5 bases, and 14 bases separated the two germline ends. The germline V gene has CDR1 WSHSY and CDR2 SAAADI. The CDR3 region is CAIVAQGTEAFF. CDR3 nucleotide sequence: TGCGCCATCGTGGCCCAAGGAACTGAAGCTTTCTTT.

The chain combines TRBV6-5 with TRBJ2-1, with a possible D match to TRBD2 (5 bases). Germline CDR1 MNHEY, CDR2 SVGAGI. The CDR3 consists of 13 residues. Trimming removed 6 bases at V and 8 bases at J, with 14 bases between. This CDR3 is CASRAGIVDEQFF. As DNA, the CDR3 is TGTGCCAGCAGAGCCGGGATAGTAGATGAGCAGTTCTTC.

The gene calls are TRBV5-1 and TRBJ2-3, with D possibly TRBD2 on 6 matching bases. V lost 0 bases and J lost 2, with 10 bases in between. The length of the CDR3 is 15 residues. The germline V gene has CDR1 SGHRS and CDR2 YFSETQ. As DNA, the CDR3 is TGCGCCAGCAGCTTGGCGGCGGGGAACACAGATACGCAGTATTTT. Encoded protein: CASSLAAGNTDTQYF.

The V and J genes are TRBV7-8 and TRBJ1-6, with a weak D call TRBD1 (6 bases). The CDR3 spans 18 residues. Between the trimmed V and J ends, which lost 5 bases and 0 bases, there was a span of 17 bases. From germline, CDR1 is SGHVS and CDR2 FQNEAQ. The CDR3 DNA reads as TGTGCCAGCAGCCCAAATCAGGGGACGAGCTCCTATAATTCACCCCTCCACTTT. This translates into CASSPNQGTSSYNSPLHF. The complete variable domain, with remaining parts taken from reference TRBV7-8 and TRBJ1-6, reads GAGVSQSPRYKVAKRGQDVALRCDPISGHVSLFWYQQALGQGPEFLTYFQNEAQLDKSGLPSDRFFAERPEGSVSTLKIQRTQQEDSAVYLCASSPNQGTSSYNSPLHFGNGTRLTVT.

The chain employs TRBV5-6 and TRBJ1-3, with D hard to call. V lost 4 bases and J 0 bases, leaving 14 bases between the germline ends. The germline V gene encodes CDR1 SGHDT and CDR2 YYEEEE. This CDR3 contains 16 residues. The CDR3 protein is CASSVVRVSSGNTIYF. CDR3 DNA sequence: TGTGCCAGCAGCGTTGTCCGCGTGAGCTCTGGAAACACCATATATTTT.

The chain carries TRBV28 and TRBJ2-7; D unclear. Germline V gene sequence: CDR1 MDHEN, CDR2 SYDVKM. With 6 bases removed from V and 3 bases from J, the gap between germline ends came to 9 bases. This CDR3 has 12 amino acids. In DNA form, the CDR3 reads TGTGCCAGCAGCCGTGACTTCTACGAGCAGTACTTC. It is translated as CASSRDFYEQYF.

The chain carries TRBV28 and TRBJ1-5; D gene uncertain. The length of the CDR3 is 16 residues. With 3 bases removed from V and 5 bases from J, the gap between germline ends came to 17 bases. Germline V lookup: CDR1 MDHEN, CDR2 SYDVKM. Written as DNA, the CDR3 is TGTGCCAGCAGTTTTACGGGCGCAGGCGCTGATCAGCCCCAGCATTTT. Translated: CASSFTGAGADQPQHF. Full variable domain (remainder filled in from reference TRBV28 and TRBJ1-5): DVKVTQSSRYLVKRTGEKVFLECVQDMDHENMFWYRQDPGLGLRLIYFSYDVKMKEKGDIPEGYSVSREKKERFSLILESASTNQTSMYLCASSFTGAGADQPQHFGDGTRLSIL.

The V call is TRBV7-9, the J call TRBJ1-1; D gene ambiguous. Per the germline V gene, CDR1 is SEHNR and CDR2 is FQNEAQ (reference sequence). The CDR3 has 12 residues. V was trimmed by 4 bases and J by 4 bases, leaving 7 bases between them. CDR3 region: CASSSGTTEAFF. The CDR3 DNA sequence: TGTGCCAGCAGCTCAGGAACCACTGAAGCTTTCTTT.

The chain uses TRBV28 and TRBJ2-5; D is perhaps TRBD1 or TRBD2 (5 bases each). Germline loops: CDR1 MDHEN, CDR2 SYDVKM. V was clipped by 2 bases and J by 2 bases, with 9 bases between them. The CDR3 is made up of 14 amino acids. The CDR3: CASSLLEGQETQYF. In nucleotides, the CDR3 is TGTGCCAGCAGTTTACTTGAGGGGCAAGAGACCCAGTACTTC.

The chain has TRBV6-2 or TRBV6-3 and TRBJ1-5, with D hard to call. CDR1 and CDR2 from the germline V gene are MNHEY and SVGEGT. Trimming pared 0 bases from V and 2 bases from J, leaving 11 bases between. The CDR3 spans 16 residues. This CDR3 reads CASSYSLAGGNQPQHF. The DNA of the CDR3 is TGTGCCAGCAGTTACTCTTTGGCAGGTGGCAATCAGCCCCAGCATTTT.

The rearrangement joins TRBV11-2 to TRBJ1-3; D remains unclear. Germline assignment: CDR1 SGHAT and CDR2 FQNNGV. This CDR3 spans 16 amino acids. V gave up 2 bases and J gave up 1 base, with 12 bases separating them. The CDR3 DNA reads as TGTGCCAGCAGCTTATTGGGCTTACCTTCTGGAAACACCATATATTTT. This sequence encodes CASSLLGLPSGNTIYF.

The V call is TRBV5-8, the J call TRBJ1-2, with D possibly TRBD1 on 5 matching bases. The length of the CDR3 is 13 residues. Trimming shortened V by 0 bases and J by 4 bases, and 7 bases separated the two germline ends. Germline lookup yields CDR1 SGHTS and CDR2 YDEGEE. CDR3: CASSLDRFYGYTF. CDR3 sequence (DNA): TGTGCCAGCAGCTTGGACAGGTTCTATGGCTACACCTTC.

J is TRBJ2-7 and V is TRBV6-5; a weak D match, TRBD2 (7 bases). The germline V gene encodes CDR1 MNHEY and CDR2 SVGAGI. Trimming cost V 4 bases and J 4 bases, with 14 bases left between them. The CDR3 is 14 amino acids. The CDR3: CASSLGRGLYEQYF. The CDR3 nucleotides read TGTGCCAGCAGTTTGGGGCGGGGGCTATACGAGCAGTACTTC.

The CDR3 reads CASSWTRGLGTGELFF. In DNA, the CDR3 is TGCGCCAGCAGCTGGACCAGGGGGCTGGGCACCGGGGAGCTGTTTTTT. The J gene is TRBJ2-2, the V gene TRBV5-1, with 8 positions matching TRBD1. The CDR3 has 16 amino acids. V lost 3 bases and J lost 4; bases outside the gene matches: 8. CDR1 and CDR2 (germline): SGHRS, YFSETQ.

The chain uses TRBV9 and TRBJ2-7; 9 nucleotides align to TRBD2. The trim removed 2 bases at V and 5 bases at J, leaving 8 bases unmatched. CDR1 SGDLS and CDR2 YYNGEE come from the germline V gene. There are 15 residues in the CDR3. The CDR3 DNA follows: TGTGCCAGCAGCGTCACGGGCGGGAGGGTCCACGAGCAGTACTTC. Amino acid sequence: CASSVTGGRVHEQYF. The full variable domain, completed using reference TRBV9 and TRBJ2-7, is DSGVTQTPKHLITATGQRVTLRCSPRSGDLSVYWYQQSLDQGLQFLIQYYNGEERAKGNILERFSAQQFPDLHSELNLSSLELGDSALYFCASSVTGGRVHEQYFGPGTRLTVT.

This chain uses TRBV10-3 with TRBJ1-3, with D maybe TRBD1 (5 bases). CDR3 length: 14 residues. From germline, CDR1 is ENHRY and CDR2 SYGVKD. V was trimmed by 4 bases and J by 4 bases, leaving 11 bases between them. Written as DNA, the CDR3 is TGTGCCATCAGTGGCAGTGACAGCGGAAACACCATATATTTT. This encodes CAISGSDSGNTIYF.

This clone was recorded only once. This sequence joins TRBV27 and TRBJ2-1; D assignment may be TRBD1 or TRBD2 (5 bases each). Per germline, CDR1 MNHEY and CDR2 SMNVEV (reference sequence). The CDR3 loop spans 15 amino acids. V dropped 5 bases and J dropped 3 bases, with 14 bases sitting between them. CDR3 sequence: CASSSAGTDYNEQFF. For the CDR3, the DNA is TGTGCCAGCAGTAGCGCCGGGACCGACTACAATGAGCAGTTCTTC.

CDR3: CASSLGGTGGNTIYF. CDR3 nucleotide sequence: TGTGCCAGCAGCTTAGGGGGAACAGGTGGAAACACCATATATTTT. The chain combines TRBV7-8 with TRBJ1-3, with TRBD1 as a possible D gene (5 bases). Between the trimmed V and J ends, which lost 1 base and 3 bases, there was a span of 10 bases. The CDR3 covers 15 residues. Germline CDR1 is SGHVS and CDR2 is FQNEAQ.

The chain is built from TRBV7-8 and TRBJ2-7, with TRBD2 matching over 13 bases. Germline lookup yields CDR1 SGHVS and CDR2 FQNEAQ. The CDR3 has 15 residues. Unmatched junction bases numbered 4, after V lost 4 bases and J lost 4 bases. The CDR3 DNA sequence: TGTGCCAGCAGCTCCGGGACTAGCGGGATTTACGAGCAGTACTTC. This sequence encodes CASSSGTSGIYEQYF.

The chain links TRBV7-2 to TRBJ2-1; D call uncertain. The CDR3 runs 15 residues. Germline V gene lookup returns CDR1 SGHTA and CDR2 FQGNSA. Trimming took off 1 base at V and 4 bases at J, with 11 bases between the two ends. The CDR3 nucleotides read TGTGCCAGCAGCTTAGGTCTAGTAAGGTACAATGAGCAGTTCTTC. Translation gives CASSLGLVRYNEQFF.

The CDR3 DNA sequence: TGTGCCAGCAGTTCAACAGGGTTCTTGGATGAAAAACTGTTTTTT. Protein product: CASSSTGFLDEKLFF. This chain uses TRBV28 with TRBJ1-4, with D maybe TRBD1 (6 bases). From germline, CDR1 is MDHEN and CDR2 SYDVKM. The V end lost 4 bases, the J end lost 6 bases, and 15 bases lay between the germline ends. This CDR3 region has 15 residues. Full variable domain (outside the CDR3, taken from reference TRBV28 and TRBJ1-4): DVKVTQSSRYLVKRTGEKVFLECVQDMDHENMFWYRQDPGLGLRLIYFSYDVKMKEKGDIPEGYSVSREKKERFSLILESASTNQTSMYLCASSSTGFLDEKLFFGSGTQLSVL.

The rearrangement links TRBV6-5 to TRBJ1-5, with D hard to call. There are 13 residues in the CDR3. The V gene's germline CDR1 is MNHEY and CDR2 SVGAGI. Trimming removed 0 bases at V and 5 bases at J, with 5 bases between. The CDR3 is CASSYSIYQPQHF. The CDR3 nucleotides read TGTGCCAGCAGTTACTCGATATATCAGCCCCAGCATTTT.

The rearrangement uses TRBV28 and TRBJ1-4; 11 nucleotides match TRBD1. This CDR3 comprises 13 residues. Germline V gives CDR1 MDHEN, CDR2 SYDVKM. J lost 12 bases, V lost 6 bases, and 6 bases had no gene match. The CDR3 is CASRGTGGRELFF. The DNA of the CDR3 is TGTGCCAGCAGGGGGACAGGGGGTAGGGAACTGTTTTTT. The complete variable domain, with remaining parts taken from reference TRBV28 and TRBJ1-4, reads DVKVTQSSRYLVKRTGEKVFLECVQDMDHENMFWYRQDPGLGLRLIYFSYDVKMKEKGDIPEGYSVSREKKERFSLILESASTNQTSMYLCASRGTGGRELFFGSGTQLSVL.

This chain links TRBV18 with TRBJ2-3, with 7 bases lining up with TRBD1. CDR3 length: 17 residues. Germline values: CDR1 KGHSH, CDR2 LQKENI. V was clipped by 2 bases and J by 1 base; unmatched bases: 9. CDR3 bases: TGTGCCAGCTCACCATTGGGACAGACGAGGGGCACAGATACGCAGTATTTT. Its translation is CASSPLGQTRGTDTQYF.

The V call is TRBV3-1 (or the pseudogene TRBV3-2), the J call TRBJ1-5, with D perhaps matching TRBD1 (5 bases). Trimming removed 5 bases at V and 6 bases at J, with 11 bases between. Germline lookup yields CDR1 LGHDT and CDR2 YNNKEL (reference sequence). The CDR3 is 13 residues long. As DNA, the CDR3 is TGTGCCAGCAGCGGGGGAGGGAGTCAGCCCCAGCATTTT. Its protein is CASSGGGSQPQHF.

In DNA, the CDR3 is TGTGCCAGCAGAGAGGACCCACGAAAACTGTTTTTT. Protein product: CASREDPRKLFF. The J gene is TRBJ1-4, the V gene TRBV6-5, with D uncertain. The V end was cut by 6 bases, the J end by 10 bases, with 12 bases between. The germline V gene has CDR1 MNHEY and CDR2 SVGAGI. The CDR3 totals 12 residues.